This T cell receptor beta chain was obtained from a study of graft-versus-host responses after intestinal transplantation. Background on the study: Each transplant was multivisceral, liver-intestinal, or isolated intestinal.

Germline V CDR1 and CDR2: SGHTA, FQGNSA. The CDR3 contains 13 residues. V lost 5 bases to trimming and J lost 5 bases, with 13 bases between them. Generated by immunoSEQ multiplex PCR, the TCRdb table keeps only in-frame clones and is missing some. The sample contains some 40,000 clones, about 92% of which appear only once. This material consisted of PBMCs, taken approximately 740 days after intestinal transplantation. The chain combines TRBV7-2 with TRBJ2-7; possibly TRBD1 for D (6 bases). This clonotype was obtained from a human patient who received an intestinal transplant, so some T cells may come from the graft donor. The CDR3 loop is CASSRYQGNEQYF. Written as DNA, the CDR3 is TGTGCCAGCAGCCGATACCAGGGGAACGAGCAGTACTTC.